Below, 9 T cell receptor beta chains from the same sample are listed, as sequenced in a study of long-term antiretroviral therapy in people with HIV. A v3.0 immunoSEQ assay was performed at survey level. The repertoire was sequenced with immunoSEQ multiplex PCR; TCRdb's copy has only in-frame clones and lacks some. The sample has 25,000 to 35,000 clones, 95% seen once. The sequenced sample was unsorted PBMCs, obtained 5.3 years after starting antiretroviral therapy. These receptors all stem from a man aged 30 to 45 with HIV.

CDR3 bases: TGTGCCAGCTCACCGTTCGAGAAGAACACCGGGGAGCTGTTTTTT. Translating gives CASSPFEKNTGELFF. V is TRBV18 and J is TRBJ2-2; D is undetermined. CDR1 KGHSH and CDR2 LQKENI come from the germline V gene. The V end lost 3 bases, the J end lost 1 base, and 9 bases lay between the germline ends. The CDR3 contains 15 residues.

The rearrangement joins TRBV5-1 to TRBJ2-5; 13 bases match TRBD2. CDR1 SGHRS and CDR2 YFSETQ come from the germline V gene. This CDR3 spans 16 amino acids. V shed 4 bases and J 5 bases; nucleotides not matched to a gene: 8. The CDR3: CASSRPLAGGLETQYF. CDR3 coding DNA: TGCGCCAGCAGCCGTCCACTAGCGGGGGGGCTGGAGACCCAGTACTTC.

This chain joins TRBV6-6 and TRBJ2-3; D is uncertain. CDR1 and CDR2 (germline): MNHNY, SVGAGI (reference sequence). V was pared by 0 bases and J by 3 bases, with 4 bases between. The CDR3 has 13 amino acids. CDR3 sequence reads: CASSYSTTDTQYF. The CDR3 bases are TGTGCCAGCAGTTACTCGACTACAGATACGCAGTATTTT.

The chain has TRBV6-5 and TRBJ2-7, with unresolved D. The V gene lost 2 bases and the J gene lost 2 bases, with 4 bases spanning the gap. Germline-derived CDR1 and CDR2 are MNHEY and SVGAGI. This CDR3 has 12 residues. The CDR3 loop is CASSYNPYEQYF. The DNA of the CDR3 is TGTGCCAGCAGTTACAACCCCTACGAGCAGTACTTC.

V gene TRBV28 combines with J gene TRBJ1-4; a possible D gene is TRBD1 (6 bases). The CDR3 loop spans 14 amino acids. CDR1 is MDHEN, CDR2 SYDVKM, per germline. V was cut by 8 bases and J by 10 bases, with 20 bases left in between. CDR3 amino acids: CASRTGNGYGKLFF. CDR3 nucleotides: TGTGCCAGCCGAACAGGGAACGGTTATGGAAAACTGTTTTTT.

J is TRBJ1-1 and V is TRBV7-9, with TRBD1 identical over 8 bases. CDR3 size: 12 residues. CDR1 and CDR2 (germline): SEHNR, FQNEAQ (reference sequence). V trimming: 5 bases; J trimming: 11 bases; junction bases outside the gene matches: 7. The CDR3 region is CASSLQGARAFF. CDR3 bases: TGTGCCAGCAGCCTTCAGGGGGCGAGGGCTTTCTTT.

The chain recombines TRBV6-4 with TRBJ2-1, with 9 bases matching TRBD2. Germline CDR1 MRHNA, CDR2 SNTAGT. CDR3 length equals 14 residues. V was pared by 6 bases and J by 7 bases, with 7 bases of the junction left unmatched. CDR3 protein: CASRRGGGSNEQFF. CDR3 bases: TGTGCCAGCAGGCGGGGGGGCGGGTCGAATGAGCAGTTCTTC.

This chain connects TRBV11-2 to TRBJ2-1; 10 nucleotides match TRBD2. CDR3 length: 15 residues. Per the germline V gene, CDR1 is SGHAT and CDR2 is FQNNGV. V shed 5 bases, J shed 2 bases, and the junction held 3 bases outside the gene matches. As DNA, the CDR3 is TGTGCCAGCAGCCCTGGGACTAGCGCCTACAATGAGCAGTTCTTC. This encodes CASSPGTSAYNEQFF.

This chain joins TRBV2 and TRBJ2-3, with D perhaps TRBD1 (5 bases). The CDR3 runs to 15 residues. Trimming pared 3 bases from V and 6 bases from J, leaving 16 bases between. Germline values: CDR1 SNHLY, CDR2 FYNNEI. This CDR3 reads CASSEGYRLGDTQYF. CDR3 nucleotide sequence: TGTGCCAGCAGTGAGGGGTACAGGCTGGGGGATACGCAGTATTTT. Variable domain in full (rest from reference TRBV2 and TRBJ2-3): EPEVTQTPSHQVTQMGQEVILRCVPISNHLYFYWYRQILGQKVEFLVSFYNNEISEKSEIFDDQFSVERPDGSNFTLKIRSTKLEDSAMYFCASSEGYRLGDTQYFGPGTRLTVL.